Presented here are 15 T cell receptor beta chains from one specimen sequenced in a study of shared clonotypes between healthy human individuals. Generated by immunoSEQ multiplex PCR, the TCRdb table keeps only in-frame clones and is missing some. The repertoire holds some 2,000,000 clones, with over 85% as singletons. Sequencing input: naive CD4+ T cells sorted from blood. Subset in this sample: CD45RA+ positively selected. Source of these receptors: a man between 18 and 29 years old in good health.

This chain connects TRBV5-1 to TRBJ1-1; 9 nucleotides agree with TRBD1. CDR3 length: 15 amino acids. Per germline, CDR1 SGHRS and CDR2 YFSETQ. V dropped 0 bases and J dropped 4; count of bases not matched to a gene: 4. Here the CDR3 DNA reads TGCGCCAGCAGCTTGGGGGACAGGGAGTTCACTGAAGCTTTCTTT. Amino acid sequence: CASSLGDREFTEAFF.

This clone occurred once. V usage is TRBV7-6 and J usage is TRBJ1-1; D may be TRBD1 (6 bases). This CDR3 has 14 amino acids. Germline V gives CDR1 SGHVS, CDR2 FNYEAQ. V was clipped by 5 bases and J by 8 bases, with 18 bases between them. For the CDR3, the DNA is TGTGCCAGCAGCCCCGGGGGGGCCTCAGTAGAAGCTTTCTTT. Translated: CASSPGGASVEAFF.

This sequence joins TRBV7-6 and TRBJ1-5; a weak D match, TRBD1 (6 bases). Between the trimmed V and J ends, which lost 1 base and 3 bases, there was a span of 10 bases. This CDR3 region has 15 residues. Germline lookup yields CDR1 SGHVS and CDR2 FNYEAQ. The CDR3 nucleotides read TGTGCCAGCAGCTTAGGTCCAGGGGCCAATCAGCCCCAGCATTTT. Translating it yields CASSLGPGANQPQHF.

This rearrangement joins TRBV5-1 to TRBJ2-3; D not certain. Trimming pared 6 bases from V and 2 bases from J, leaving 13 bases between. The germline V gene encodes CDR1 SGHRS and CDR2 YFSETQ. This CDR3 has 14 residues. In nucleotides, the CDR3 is TGCGCCAGCAAAGACGGTTACAACACAGATACGCAGTATTTT. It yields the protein CASKDGYNTDTQYF.

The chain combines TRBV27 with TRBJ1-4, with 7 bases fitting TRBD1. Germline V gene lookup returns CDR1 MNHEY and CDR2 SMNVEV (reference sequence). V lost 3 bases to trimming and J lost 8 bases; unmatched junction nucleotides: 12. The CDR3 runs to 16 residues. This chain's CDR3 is CASSLVPGQLQEKLFF. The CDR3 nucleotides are TGTGCCAGCAGTTTGGTCCCGGGACAGCTCCAGGAAAAACTGTTTTTT.

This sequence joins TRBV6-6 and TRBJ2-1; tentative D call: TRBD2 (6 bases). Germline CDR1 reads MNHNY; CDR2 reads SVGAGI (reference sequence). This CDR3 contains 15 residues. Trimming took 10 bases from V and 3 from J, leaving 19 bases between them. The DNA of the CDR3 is TGTGCCATATCGTGGGGGGTAGCGGACTACAATGAGCAGTTCTTC. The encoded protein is CAISWGVADYNEQFF.

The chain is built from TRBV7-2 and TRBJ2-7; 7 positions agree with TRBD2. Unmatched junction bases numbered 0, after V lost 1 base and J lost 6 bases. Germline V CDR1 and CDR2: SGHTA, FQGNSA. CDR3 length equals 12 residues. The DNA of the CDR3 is TGTGCCAGCAGCTTAGGGACTAGCGAGCAGTACTTC. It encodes CASSLGTSEQYF.

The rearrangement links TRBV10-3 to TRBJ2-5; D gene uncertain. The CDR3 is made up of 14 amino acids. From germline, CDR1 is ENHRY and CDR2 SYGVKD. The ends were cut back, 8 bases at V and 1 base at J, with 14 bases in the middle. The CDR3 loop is CAIGNSPGQETQYF. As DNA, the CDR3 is TGTGCCATCGGTAATAGTCCAGGCCAAGAGACCCAGTACTTC.

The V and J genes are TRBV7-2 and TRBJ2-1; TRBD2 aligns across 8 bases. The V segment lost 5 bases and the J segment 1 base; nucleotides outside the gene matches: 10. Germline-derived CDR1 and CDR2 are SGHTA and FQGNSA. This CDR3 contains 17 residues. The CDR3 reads CASSPTGSSGSYNEQFF. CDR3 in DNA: TGTGCCAGCAGCCCCACCGGGTCTAGCGGGTCCTACAATGAGCAGTTCTTC.

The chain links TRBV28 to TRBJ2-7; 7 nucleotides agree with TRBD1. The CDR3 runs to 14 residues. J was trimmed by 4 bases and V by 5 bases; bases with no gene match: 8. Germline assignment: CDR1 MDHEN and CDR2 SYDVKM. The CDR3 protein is CASSRHRGVYEQYF. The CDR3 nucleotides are TGTGCCAGCAGTCGTCACAGGGGAGTATACGAGCAGTACTTC.

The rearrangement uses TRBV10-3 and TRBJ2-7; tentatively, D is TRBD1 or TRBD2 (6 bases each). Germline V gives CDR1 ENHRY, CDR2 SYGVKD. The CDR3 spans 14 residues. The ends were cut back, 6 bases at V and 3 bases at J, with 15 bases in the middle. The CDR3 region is CAIRGGEMGYEQYF. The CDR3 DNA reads TGTGCCATCAGGGGGGGCGAAATGGGCTACGAGCAGTACTTC.

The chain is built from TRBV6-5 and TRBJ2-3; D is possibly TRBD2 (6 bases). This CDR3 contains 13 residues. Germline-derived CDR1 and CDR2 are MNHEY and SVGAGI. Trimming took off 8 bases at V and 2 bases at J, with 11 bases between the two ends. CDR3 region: CASRGDFTDTQYF. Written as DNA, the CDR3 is TGTGCCAGCCGAGGGGACTTCACAGATACGCAGTATTTT.

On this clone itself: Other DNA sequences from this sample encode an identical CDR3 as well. This CDR3 is CASSTGATGANVLTF. As DNA, the CDR3 is TGCGCCAGCAGCACAGGGGCGACTGGGGCCAACGTCCTGACTTTC. The chain couples TRBV5-1 to TRBJ2-6, with 7 bases identical to TRBD1. CDR1 and CDR2 from the germline V gene are SGHRS and YFSETQ. This CDR3 comprises 15 residues. V dropped 4 bases and J dropped 2; count of bases not matched to a gene: 3.

Here the CDR3 DNA reads TGTGCCAGCAGCCGGGACGTAGTAAACACAGATACGCAGTATTTT. Translated, it gives CASSRDVVNTDTQYF. The chain employs TRBV5-5 and TRBJ2-3; the D call may be TRBD1 or TRBD2 (5 bases each). Trimming left V 4 bases short and J 2 bases short, with 14 bases between. The V gene's germline CDR1 is SGHKS and CDR2 YYEKEE (reference sequence). The CDR3 is 15 residues long.

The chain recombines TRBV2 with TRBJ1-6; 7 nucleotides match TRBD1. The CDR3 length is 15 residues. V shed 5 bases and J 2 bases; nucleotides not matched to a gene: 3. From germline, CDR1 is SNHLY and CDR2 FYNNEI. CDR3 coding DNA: TGTGCCAGCAGTCCAACAGGGGCCTATAATTCACCCCTCCACTTT. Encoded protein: CASSPTGAYNSPLHF.